This passage covers 12 T cell receptor beta chains from one sample sequenced in a study of T cell responses to AZD1222 COVID-19 vaccine. Libraries were prepared by immunoSEQ multiplex PCR; TCRdb keeps only in-frame clonotypes and omits some of them. Of 130,000 or so clones listed, about 82% are singletons. The sequencing here drew on peripheral blood, taken 28 days after the second dose of the MenACWY control vaccine. All receptors come from an adult who received the MenACWY meningococcal vaccine as a control.

The CDR3 DNA reads TGTGCCAGCAGTCCGGGGGACTACTATGGCTACACCTTC. Translation gives CASSPGDYYGYTF. This chain links TRBV28 with TRBJ1-2; D is perhaps TRBD1 (5 bases). The germline V gene encodes CDR1 MDHEN and CDR2 SYDVKM. V gave up 5 bases and J gave up 3 bases, with 10 bases separating them. The CDR3 covers 13 residues.

The J gene is TRBJ2-1, the V gene TRBV11-3; 10 bases are a match to TRBD2. Germline V CDR1 and CDR2: SGHNT, YENEEA. Losses at the gene ends were 3 bases for V and 6 bases for J; bases not matched to a gene: 17. The CDR3 is 19 residues long. CDR3 DNA: TGTGCCAGCAGCTTCGGGACACCTCTCCGTGGACTAGCGGTCAATGAGCAGTTCTTC. Translating gives CASSFGTPLRGLAVNEQFF.

The table lists this clone with a few counts. The rearrangement links TRBV7-9 to TRBJ1-2, with TRBD1 matching over 9 bases. The V gene end was trimmed by 1 base and the J gene end by 5 bases; junction bases not matched to a gene: 5. CDR3 size: 15 residues. Germline values: CDR1 SEHNR, CDR2 FQNEAQ (reference sequence). CDR3 amino acids: CASSLEGQGIYGYTF. The CDR3 nucleotides read TGTGCCAGCAGCTTAGAGGGACAGGGCATATATGGCTACACCTTC.

DNA of the CDR3: TGTGCCAGCAGCGTGGACAGCTCCAACACTGAAGCTTTCTTT. This encodes CASSVDSSNTEAFF. This chain connects TRBV11-3 to TRBJ1-1; D might be TRBD1 (6 bases). Trimming took 5 bases from V and 2 from J, leaving 12 bases between them. The CDR3 consists of 14 residues. CDR1 and CDR2 (germline): SGHNT, YENEEA. Based on the CDR3 plus reference TRBV11-3 and TRBJ1-1, the full variable domain is EAGVVQSPRYKIIEKKQPVAFWCNPISGHNTLYWYLQNLGQGPELLIRYENEEAVDDSQLPKDRFSAERLKGVDSTLKIQPAELGDSAVYLCASSVDSSNTEAFFGQGTRLTVV.

The rearrangement links TRBV12-3 or TRBV12-4 to TRBJ1-5, with D unclear. The CDR3 extends over 13 amino acids. V gave up 0 bases and J gave up 4 bases, with 4 bases separating them. This CDR3 is CASSLALNQPQHF. CDR3 bases: TGTGCCAGCAGTTTAGCTCTGAATCAGCCCCAGCATTTT.

The rearrangement links TRBV10-3 to TRBJ1-2, with D possibly TRBD1 on 5 matching bases. The V gene lost 3 bases and the J gene lost 4 bases, with 9 bases spanning the gap. The CDR3 is 13 amino acids. Per the germline V gene, CDR1 is ENHRY and CDR2 is SYGVKD. The CDR3 nucleotides read TGTGCCATCAGTGAAAGTCAGGGCTATGGCTACACCTTC. Translating gives CAISESQGYGYTF.

The chain is built from TRBV11-2 and TRBJ1-2, with D maybe TRBD1 (6 bases). Trimming took off 7 bases at V and 8 bases at J, with 17 bases between the two ends. CDR3 size: 13 residues. The germline CDR1 and CDR2 sequences are SGHAT and FQNNGV. CDR3 protein: CASNQLQGGGYTF. For the CDR3, the DNA is TGTGCCAGCAATCAGCTACAGGGAGGCGGCTACACCTTC.

This clone is a singleton in its sample. The chain combines TRBV9 with TRBJ2-7; 10 bases are shared with TRBD2. This CDR3 is built from 15 residues. The J segment lost 5 bases and the V segment lost 0 bases, leaving 5 bases of the junction unmatched. CDR1 and CDR2 from the germline V gene are SGDLS and YYNGEE. This CDR3 is CASSVGAGGTHEQYF. In DNA form, the CDR3 reads TGTGCCAGCAGCGTAGGAGCGGGAGGGACGCACGAGCAGTACTTC.

The V call is TRBV5-1, the J call TRBJ2-2; 8 bases map to TRBD1. CDR3 length: 16 amino acids. In germline, CDR1 is SGHRS, CDR2 YFSETQ. After removal of 3 bases from V and 6 bases from J, the junction contained 10 bases not matched to a gene. The CDR3 protein is CASSSVAGGLPGELFF. In DNA form, the CDR3 reads TGCGCCAGCAGCTCCGTGGCAGGGGGCCTCCCCGGGGAGCTGTTTTTT.

On this clone: The junction departs from germline at one end; a sequencing error may be responsible. The V gene is TRBV7-9, the J gene TRBJ2-1; 9 nucleotides match TRBD2. The germline V gene has CDR1 SEHNR and CDR2 FQNEAQ (reference sequence). The CDR3 sequence is 12 residues long. The CDR3 reads CATSGRSNEQFF. The CDR3 nucleotides read TGTGCCACCAGCGGGAGGAGTAATGAGCAGTTCTTC.

The V and J genes are TRBV25-1 and TRBJ2-7, with 14 bases that match TRBD2. This CDR3 has 15 amino acids. Germline trimming cut 4 bases from V and 2 bases from J; bases unmatched to any gene: 1. CDR1 MGHDK and CDR2 SYGVNS come from the germline V gene. The CDR3 DNA sequence: TGTGCCAGCAGTGCGACTAGCGGGAGGGCCTACGAGCAGTACTTC. Amino acids: CASSATSGRAYEQYF.

The V gene is TRBV28, the J gene TRBJ1-1; TRBD1 is a possible D gene (5 bases). Germline V gene lookup returns CDR1 MDHEN and CDR2 SYDVKM. Between the trimmed V and J ends, which lost 5 bases and 0 bases, there was a span of 13 bases. The CDR3 has 15 amino acids. CDR3 loop: CASSRQQQMNTEAFF. The DNA for the CDR3 is TGTGCCAGCAGTAGACAGCAACAAATGAACACTGAAGCTTTCTTT. Filled out from reference TRBV28 and TRBJ1-1, the complete variable domain reads DVKVTQSSRYLVKRTGEKVFLECVQDMDHENMFWYRQDPGLGLRLIYFSYDVKMKEKGDIPEGYSVSREKKERFSLILESASTNQTSMYLCASSRQQQMNTEAFFGQGTRLTVV.